Following are 19 T cell receptor beta chains from one sample sequenced in a study of T cell responses to AZD1222 COVID-19 vaccine. Measured with immunoSEQ multiplex PCR; TCRdb has only the in-frame clones, and not every one. The data hold roughly 100,000 clones, with less than 95% observed a single time. The input for sequencing was peripheral blood, taken on day 0 of AZD1222 vaccination. These receptors originate from an adult in good health.

This clone was counted once. The chain has TRBV28 and TRBJ1-3; no clear D gene. V was trimmed by 8 bases and J by 4 bases, leaving 18 bases between them. The CDR3 runs to 15 residues. Germline lookup yields CDR1 MDHEN and CDR2 SYDVKM. The CDR3 DNA follows: TGTGCCAGCCAGTCGAGGGCCCCTCCCGGAAACACCATATATTTT. Residues: CASQSRAPPGNTIYF.

The chain carries TRBV9 and TRBJ2-3; D possibly corresponds to TRBD1 (7 bases). Trimming left V 4 bases short and J 4 bases short, with 19 bases between. The CDR3 length is 16 residues. Germline-derived CDR1 and CDR2 are SGDLS and YYNGEE. CDR3 bases: TGTGCCAGCAGCCCAGGGGGGTCCCGCGGCGCAGATACGCAGTATTTT. Translating it yields CASSPGGSRGADTQYF.

The chain uses TRBV5-1 and TRBJ1-1; D is perhaps TRBD1 (6 bases). CDR1 is SGHRS and CDR2 is YFSETQ in the germline V gene. V was clipped by 0 bases and J by 5 bases, with 8 bases between them. This CDR3 has 13 amino acids. The CDR3 loop reads CASSLDRETEAFF. CDR3 DNA: TGCGCCAGCAGCTTGGACAGGGAGACTGAAGCTTTCTTT.

This chain uses TRBV19 with TRBJ1-5; 7 bases map to TRBD1. The CDR3 runs to 12 residues. J lost 11 bases, V lost 7 bases, and 8 bases had no gene match. The germline CDR1 and CDR2 sequences are LNHDA and SQIVND (reference sequence). The CDR3: CASTNAGGSQHF. CDR3 sequence (DNA): TGTGCCAGTACCAATGCAGGGGGGTCCCAGCATTTT. Based on the CDR3 plus reference TRBV19 and TRBJ1-5, the full variable domain is DGGITQSPKYLFRKEGQNVTLSCEQNLNHDAMYWYRQDPGQGLRLIYYSQIVNDFQKGDIAEGYSVSREKKESFPLTVTSAQKNPTAFYLCASTNAGGSQHFGDGTRLSIL.

This sequence joins TRBV9 and TRBJ2-1, with D possibly being TRBD2 (6 bases). This CDR3 spans 17 amino acids. The V end was cut by 4 bases, the J end by 0 bases, with 17 bases between. The V gene's germline CDR1 is SGDLS and CDR2 YYNGEE. Written as DNA, the CDR3 is TGTGCCAGCAGCCATAGGTTGGGGAGGAGCTCCTACAATGAGCAGTTCTTC. Its translation: CASSHRLGRSSYNEQFF. The full variable domain, with the rest looked up from reference TRBV9 and TRBJ2-1, is DSGVTQTPKHLITATGQRVTLRCSPRSGDLSVYWYQQSLDQGLQFLIQYYNGEERAKGNILERFSAQQFPDLHSELNLSSLELGDSALYFCASSHRLGRSSYNEQFFGPGTRLTVL.

Here the CDR3 DNA reads TGTGCCAGCAGTCTCCTCGGGGGAGCCAGCTCTGGAAACACCATATATTTT. Translating gives CASSLLGGASSGNTIYF. The chain recombines TRBV6-6 with TRBJ1-3, with D possibly matching TRBD1 (5 bases). CDR3 length equals 17 residues. Germline values: CDR1 MNHNY, CDR2 SVGAGI (reference sequence). With 5 bases removed from V and 0 bases from J, the gap between germline ends came to 17 bases.

The rearrangement uses TRBV28 and TRBJ1-5, with unresolved D. Germline V gene data show CDR1 as MDHEN and CDR2 as SYDVKM. This CDR3 region has 13 residues. V dropped 3 bases and J dropped 7 bases, with 10 bases sitting between them. In nucleotides, the CDR3 is TGTGCCAGCAGTTTGTTGTTAATACAGCCCCAGCATTTT. Protein product: CASSLLLIQPQHF.

The J gene is TRBJ2-7, the V gene TRBV4-2; a weak D match, TRBD2 (6 bases). With 0 bases removed from V and 3 bases from J, the gap between germline ends came to 12 bases. This CDR3 contains 15 residues. The germline gives CDR1 LGHNA, CDR2 YNFKEQ. CDR3 sequence reads: CASSQERGSIYEQYF. In DNA, the CDR3 is TGTGCCAGCAGCCAAGAACGGGGGTCTATCTACGAGCAGTACTTC.

This rearrangement joins TRBV7-9 to TRBJ1-2; 9 bases are a match to TRBD1. Trimming at V came to 4 bases and at J to 2 bases, leaving 5 bases not matched to a gene. Germline loops: CDR1 SEHNR, CDR2 FQNEAQ (reference sequence). The CDR3 totals 15 residues. The chain's CDR3 is CASSSRDRANYGYTF. The DNA of the CDR3 is TGTGCCAGCAGCTCCCGGGACAGGGCGAACTATGGCTACACCTTC.

The chain has TRBV5-1 and TRBJ2-7; no definite D call. The CDR3 is 14 amino acids. Between the trimmed V and J ends, which lost 0 bases and 3 bases, there was a span of 10 bases. Germline-derived CDR1 and CDR2 are SGHRS and YFSETQ. The CDR3 sequence: CASSLEPDVYEQYF. CDR3 nucleotide sequence: TGCGCCAGCAGCTTGGAACCGGATGTCTACGAGCAGTACTTC.

The rearrangement uses TRBV7-9 and TRBJ2-2; D is ambiguous. CDR1 is SEHNR and CDR2 is FQNEAQ in the germline V gene (reference sequence). The CDR3 sequence is 14 residues long. Deletions cut 1 base from V and 7 bases from J, with 10 bases between. The CDR3 DNA reads as TGTGCCAGCAGCTTAGTTCGAGAAGGCGGGGAGCTGTTTTTT. Residues: CASSLVREGGELFF.

V and J are TRBV28 and TRBJ2-7; D tentatively fits TRBD1 or TRBD2 (5 bases each). Trimming removed 2 bases from V and 4 bases from J, with 12 bases in between. The CDR3 loop spans 14 amino acids. CDR1 is MDHEN and CDR2 is SYDVKM in the germline V gene. CDR3 nucleotide sequence: TGTGCCAGCAGTTTAGCCGGGGCCCAATACGAGCAGTACTTC. This translates into CASSLAGAQYEQYF.

The chain combines TRBV6-5 with TRBJ1-1, with D possibly matching TRBD1 (5 bases). The CDR3 has 11 amino acids. The germline gives CDR1 MNHEY, CDR2 SVGAGI. Trimming left V 8 bases short and J 4 bases short, with 8 bases between. CDR3 in amino acids: CASVRGTEAFF. CDR3 nucleotides: TGTGCCAGCGTGAGGGGCACTGAAGCTTTCTTT.

This clone came up a few times. The V call is TRBV6-1, the J call TRBJ1-2, with 7 bases fitting TRBD1. Trimming took 0 bases from V and 4 from J; bases not matched to a gene: 17. The length of the CDR3 is 19 residues. Germline lookup yields CDR1 MNHNS and CDR2 SASEGT. In DNA form, the CDR3 reads TGTGCCAGCAGTGAAGCGGCCTGGGGCCGGACAGGCTATTCCTATGGCTACACCTTC. Amino acid sequence: CASSEAAWGRTGYSYGYTF.

The chain recombines TRBV27 with TRBJ2-1; D not certain. CDR1 and CDR2 (germline): MNHEY, SMNVEV (reference sequence). The length of the CDR3 is 13 residues. V lost 4 bases to trimming and J lost 3 bases, with 7 bases between them. The CDR3 nucleotides are TGTGCCAGCAGTTCGTCTCTCTACAATGAGCAGTTCTTC. Translated: CASSSSLYNEQFF.

This chain connects TRBV5-4 to TRBJ2-1, with TRBD1 identical over 7 bases. V was pared by 3 bases and J by 4 bases, with 4 bases of the junction left unmatched. CDR1 SGHNT and CDR2 YYREEE come from the germline V gene (reference sequence). There are 14 residues in the CDR3. This CDR3 is CASSSGGRYNEQFF. CDR3 sequence (DNA): TGTGCCAGCAGCTCAGGGGGACGGTACAATGAGCAGTTCTTC. The variable domain in full, with the rest retrieved from reference TRBV5-4 and TRBJ2-1, is ETGVTQSPTHLIKTRGQQVTLRCSSQSGHNTVSWYQQALGQGPQFIFQYYREEENGRGNFPPRFSGLQFPNYSSELNVNALELDDSALYLCASSSGGRYNEQFFGPGTRLTVL.

The chain has TRBV6-2 or TRBV6-3 and TRBJ2-7; tentatively, D is TRBD1 or TRBD2 (5 bases each). This CDR3 is 13 amino acids long. Per the germline V gene, CDR1 is MNHEY and CDR2 is SVGEGT. Between the trimmed V and J ends, which lost 4 bases and 1 base, there was a span of 8 bases. The CDR3 sequence is CASSLGESYEQYF. The CDR3 nucleotides read TGTGCCAGCAGTTTAGGGGAGTCCTACGAGCAGTACTTC.

The chain uses TRBV5-5 and TRBJ2-2, with D perhaps assigned TRBD1 or TRBD2 (6 bases each). The V gene's germline CDR1 is SGHKS and CDR2 YYEKEE (reference sequence). Trimming took 4 bases from V and 6 from J, leaving 19 bases between them. The CDR3 consists of 16 residues. This CDR3 is CASSLTTGAGAGELFF. In DNA, the CDR3 is TGTGCCAGCAGCCTAACCACGGGGGCTGGGGCCGGGGAGCTGTTTTTT.

The chain recombines TRBV7-8 with TRBJ2-7; a weak D match, TRBD1 (5 bases). V was trimmed by 5 bases and J by 0 bases, leaving 23 bases between them. The length of the CDR3 is 18 residues. CDR1 SGHVS and CDR2 FQNEAQ come from the germline V gene. DNA of the CDR3: TGTGCCAGCAGCCCCAGGGTCTGGTTTTACGGGTCCTCCTACGAGCAGTACTTC. Translating it yields CASSPRVWFYGSSYEQYF.